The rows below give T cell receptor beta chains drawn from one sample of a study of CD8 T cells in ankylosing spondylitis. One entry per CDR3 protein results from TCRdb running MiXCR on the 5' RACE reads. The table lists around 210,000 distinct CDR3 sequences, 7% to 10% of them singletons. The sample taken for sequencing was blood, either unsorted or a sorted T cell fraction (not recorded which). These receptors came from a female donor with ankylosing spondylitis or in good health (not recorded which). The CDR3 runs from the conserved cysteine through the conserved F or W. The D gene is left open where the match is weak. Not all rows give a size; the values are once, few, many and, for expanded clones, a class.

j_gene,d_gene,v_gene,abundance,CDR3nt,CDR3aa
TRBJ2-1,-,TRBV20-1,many,TGCAGTGCCCCAACGGGGCTCACAAATGAGCAGTTCTTC,CSAPTGLTNEQFF
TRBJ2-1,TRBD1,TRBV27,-,TGTGCCACCCCACAGGGGGTGAGGGTAAAATTTGGCAATGAGCAGTTCTTC,CATPQGVRVKFGNEQFF
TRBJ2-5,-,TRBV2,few,TGTGCCAGCAGTGGGTCAAGCGCCCTTGGGGAGACCCAGTACTTC,CASSGSSALGETQYF
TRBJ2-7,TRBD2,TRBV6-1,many,TGTGCCAGCAGTGCCGCTAGCGGGTCCTACGAGCAGTACTTC,CASSAASGSYEQYF
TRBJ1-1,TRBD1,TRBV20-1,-,TGCAATGCTTCCCGGGGGACAGGGAGCACTGAAACTTTCTTT,CNASRGTGSTETFF
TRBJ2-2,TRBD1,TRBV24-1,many,TGTGCCACCAGTGATTGGAGACAGGGGAGGACCGGGGAGCTGTTTTTT,CATSDWRQGRTGELFF
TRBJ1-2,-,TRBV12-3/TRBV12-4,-,TGTGCCAGCACCGGATCGACAGGTTTTGGCTACACCTTC,CASTGSTGFGYTF
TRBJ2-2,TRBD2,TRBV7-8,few,TGTGCCAGCAGCCGTAGCGGGACCCCCGGGGAGCTGTTTTTT,CASSRSGTPGELFF
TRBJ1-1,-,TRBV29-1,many,TGCAGCGTCTCAGGGGACCTGAACACTGAAGCTTTCTTT,CSVSGDLNTEAFF
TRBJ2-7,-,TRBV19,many,TGTGCCAGTAGTATAGGGGGGGACGGCTACGAGCAGTACTTC,CASSIGGDGYEQYF
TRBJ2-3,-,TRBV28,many,TGTGCCGGGGGAAGATCCACAGATACGCAGTATTTT,CAGGRSTDTQYF
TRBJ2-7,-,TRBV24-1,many,TGTGCCACCAGTGATTCTTACGAGCAGTACTTC,CATSDSYEQYF
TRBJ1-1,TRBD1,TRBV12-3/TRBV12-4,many,TGTGCCAGCAGTCCACGAGCCGGGACAGGGAGGGCTGAAGCTTTCTTT,CASSPRAGTGRAEAFF
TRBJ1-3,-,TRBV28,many,TGTGCCAGCAACGACGCTAGGGACACCATATATTTT,CASNDARDTIYF
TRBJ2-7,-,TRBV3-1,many,TGTGCCAGCAGACTCAGAACGGGGAGAGGGAACGAGCAGTACTTC,CASRLRTGRGNEQYF
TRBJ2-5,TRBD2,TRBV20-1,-,TGCAGTGCTCCGACTAGCGGGGAACAAGAGACCCAGTACTTC,CSAPTSGEQETQYF
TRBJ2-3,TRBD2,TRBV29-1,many,TGCAGCGTTGATTCGGCGGGAGCTGGTACAGATACGCAGTATTTT,CSVDSAGAGTDTQYF
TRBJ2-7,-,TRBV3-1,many,TGTGCCAGCAGCCAAGCCCGGTTAGGGGAGCAGTACTTC,CASSQARLGEQYF
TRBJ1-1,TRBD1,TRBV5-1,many,TGCGCCAGCAGCGACCGGACAGGGGCCGAAGCTTTCTTT,CASSDRTGAEAFF
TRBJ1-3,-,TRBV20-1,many,TGCAGTGCTAGACTCGGAAACACCATATATTTT,CSARLGNTIYF
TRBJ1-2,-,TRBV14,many,TGTGCCAGCAGCACCCTGACACTCTATGGCTACACCTTC,CASSTLTLYGYTF
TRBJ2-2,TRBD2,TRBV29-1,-,TGCAGCGTGGGGAGGGAGGCGGGAGCCAACACCGGGGAGCTGTTTTTT,CSVGREAGANTGELFF
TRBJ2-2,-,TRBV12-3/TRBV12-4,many,TGTGCCAGCATTTTCACACAGTCAACCGGGGAGCTGTTTTTT,CASIFTQSTGELFF
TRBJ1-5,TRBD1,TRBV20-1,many,TGCAGTGCTAGTAGGGACAGGGAGTTTCAGCCCCAGCATTTT,CSASRDREFQPQHF
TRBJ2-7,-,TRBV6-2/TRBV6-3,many,TGTGCCAGCAGTTACTTTTCCGAGCCCGGGACTGATACCTACGAGCAGTACTTC,CASSYFSEPGTDTYEQYF
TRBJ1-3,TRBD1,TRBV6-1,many,TGTGCCAGCAGGGGACAGGGTCGCTCTGGAAACACCATATATTTT,CASRGQGRSGNTIYF
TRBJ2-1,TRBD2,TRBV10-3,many,TGTGCCATCAAAAGTAGCGCTAGCGGGAGTTCGGTGGATGAGCAGTTCTTC,CAIKSSASGSSVDEQFF
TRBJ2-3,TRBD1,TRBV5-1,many,TGCGCCAGCAGCACCCGGGGACAGGGTTACACAGATACGCAGTATTTT,CASSTRGQGYTDTQYF
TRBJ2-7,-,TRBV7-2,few,TGTGCCAGCAGCCCCCCCGCCTACGAGCAGTACTTC,CASSPPAYEQYF
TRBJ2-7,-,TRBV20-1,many,TGCAGTGCTATGGGGCCAGCTTACGAGCAGTACTTC,CSAMGPAYEQYF
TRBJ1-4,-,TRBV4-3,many,TGCGCCAGCAGCCAGGCCCGGGACGTTGAAAAACTGTTTTTT,CASSQARDVEKLFF
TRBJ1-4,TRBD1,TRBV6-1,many,TGTGCCAGCAGGAACAGGGGAGAAAAACTGTTTTTT,CASRNRGEKLFF
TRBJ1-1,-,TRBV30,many,TGTGCTTGGACAGTGAGGGCTGAAGCTTTCTTT,CAWTVRAEAFF
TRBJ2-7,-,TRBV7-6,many,TGTGCCAGCAGCTTATATGGGGGACCAGCCAACGAGCAGTACTTC,CASSLYGGPANEQYF
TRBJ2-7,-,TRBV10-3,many,TGTGCCATCAGTGATGTCGCGACCGCTGGTATAGAGCAGTACTTC,CAISDVATAGIEQYF
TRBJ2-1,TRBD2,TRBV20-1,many,TGCAGTGCCCTGACTAGCGGGATCGACAATGAGCAGTTCTTC,CSALTSGIDNEQFF
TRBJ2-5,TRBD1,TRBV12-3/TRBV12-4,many,TGTGCCAGCAGCCGACAGGGATTCCAAGAGACCCAGTACTTC,CASSRQGFQETQYF
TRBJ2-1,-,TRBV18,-,TGTGCCAGCTCAGGACGGTGGGAGCAGTTCTTC,CASSGRWEQFF
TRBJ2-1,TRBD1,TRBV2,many,TGTGCCAGCAGCCCGGGACAGGGCAGCAATGAGCAGTTCTTC,CASSPGQGSNEQFF
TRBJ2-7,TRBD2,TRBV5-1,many,TGCGCCAGCAGCCACCGGACTAGCGGGACCCTCGAGCAGTACTTC,CASSHRTSGTLEQYF
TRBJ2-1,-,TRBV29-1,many,TGCAGCGTTGTAGGTGCTAGCGAGTACTACAATGAGCAGTTCTTC,CSVVGASEYYNEQFF
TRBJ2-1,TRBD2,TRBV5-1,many,TGCGCCAGCAGCTTGGCGGGGGGGACGAACAATGAGCAGTTCTTC,CASSLAGGTNNEQFF
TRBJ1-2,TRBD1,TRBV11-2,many,TGTGCCAGCAGCTTAGAGCGGGACAGGGTGGGTGGCTACACCTTC,CASSLERDRVGGYTF
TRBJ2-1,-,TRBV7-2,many,TGTGCCAGCAGCTTCCTGGGGGGGCCTTACAATGAGCAGTTCTTC,CASSFLGGPYNEQFF
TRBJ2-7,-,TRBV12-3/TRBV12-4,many,TGTGCCAGCAGTTTAGCGCAATACGAGCAGTACTTC,CASSLAQYEQYF
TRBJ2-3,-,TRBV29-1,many,TGCAGCGGCATCCGAGCAGATACGCAGTATTTT,CSGIRADTQYF
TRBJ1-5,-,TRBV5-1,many,TGCGCCAGCAGGCCCGGGGGGCTCGGTGAATCCAATCAGCCCCAGCATTTT,CASRPGGLGESNQPQHF